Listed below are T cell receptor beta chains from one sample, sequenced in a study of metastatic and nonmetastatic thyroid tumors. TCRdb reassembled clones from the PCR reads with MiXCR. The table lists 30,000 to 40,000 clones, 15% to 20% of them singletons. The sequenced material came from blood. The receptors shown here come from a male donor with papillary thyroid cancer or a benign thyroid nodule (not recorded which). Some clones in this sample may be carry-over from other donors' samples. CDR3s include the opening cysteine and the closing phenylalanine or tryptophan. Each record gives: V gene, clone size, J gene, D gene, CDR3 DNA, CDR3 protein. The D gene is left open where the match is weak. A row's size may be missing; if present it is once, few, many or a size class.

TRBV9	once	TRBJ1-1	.	TGTGCCAGCAGCGTAGCTATAGGCGAAAACACTGAAGCTTTCTTT	CASSVAIGENTEAFF
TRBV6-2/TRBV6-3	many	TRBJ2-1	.	TGTGCCAGCACCCCGCGACAGACCCATCTCAACAATGAGCAGTTCTTC	CASTPRQTHLNNEQFF
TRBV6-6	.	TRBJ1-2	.	TGTGCCAGCAGTTACAGAACTAACTATGGCTACACCTTC	CASSYRTNYGYTF
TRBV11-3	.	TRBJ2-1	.	TGTGCCAGCAGCTTTGAGGGTGAGCAGTTCTTC	CASSFEGEQFF
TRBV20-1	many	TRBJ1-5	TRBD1	TGCAGTGCTAGAAAGGGGGCTGGTCAGCCCCAGCATTTT	CSARKGAGQPQHF
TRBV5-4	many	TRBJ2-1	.	TGTGCCAGCAGCTTGGTGTCGGGCGACTGGCGGGTGACGATTGAGCAGTTCTTC	CASSLVSGDWRVTIEQFF
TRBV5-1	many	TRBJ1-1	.	TGCGCCAGCAGACAACAGGTGATGAACACTGAAGCTTTCTTT	CASRQQVMNTEAFF
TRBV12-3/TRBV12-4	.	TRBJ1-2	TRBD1	TGTGCCAGCAGTTTTGGGACAGGGGGGTATGGCTACACCTTC	CASSFGTGGYGYTF
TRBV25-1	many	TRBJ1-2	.	TGTGCCAGCAGTGTTTCCGGGGTTGGAGGCTACACCTTC	CASSVSGVGGYTF
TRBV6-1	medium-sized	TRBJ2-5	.	TGTGCCAGCAGATTTCCTGGGGGGCAAGAGACCCAGTACTTC	CASRFPGGQETQYF
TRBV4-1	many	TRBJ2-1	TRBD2	TGCGCCAGCAGCCAAGAAAGCCTTGGGGCTAGCGGGCGGTACAATGAGCAGTTCTTC	CASSQESLGASGRYNEQFF